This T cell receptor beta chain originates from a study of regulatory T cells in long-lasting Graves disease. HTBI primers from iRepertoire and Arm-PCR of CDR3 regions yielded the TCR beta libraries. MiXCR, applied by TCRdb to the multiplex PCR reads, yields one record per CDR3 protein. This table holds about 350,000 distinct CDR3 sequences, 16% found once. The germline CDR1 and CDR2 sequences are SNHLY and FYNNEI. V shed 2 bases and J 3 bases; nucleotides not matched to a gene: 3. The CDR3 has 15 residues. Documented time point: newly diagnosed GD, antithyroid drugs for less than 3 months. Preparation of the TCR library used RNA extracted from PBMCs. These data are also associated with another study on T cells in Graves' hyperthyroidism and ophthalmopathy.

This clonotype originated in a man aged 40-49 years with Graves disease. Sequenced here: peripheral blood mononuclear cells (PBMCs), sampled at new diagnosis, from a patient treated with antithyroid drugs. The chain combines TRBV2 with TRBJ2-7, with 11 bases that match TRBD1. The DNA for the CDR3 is TGTGCCAGCAGTGAATTAGGGACAGGGGGCTACGAGCAGTACTTC. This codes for CASSELGTGGYEQYF.